The rows below give T cell receptor beta chains drawn from one sample of a study of cytotoxic CD8 clonotypes in ibrutinib-treated CLL. Assay: immunoSEQ multiplex PCR; the TCRdb copy retains only in-frame clones and omits some. This sample has more than 85,000 clones, with 77% found just once. Sample: PBMCs, taken after 24 months of ibrutinib treatment. Every receptor here comes from a human donor with chronic lymphocytic leukemia. Both conserved end residues are trimmed from each CDR3. Only part of the rows carry a size: once, few, many, or a class if the clone is expanded.

j_gene: TRBJ2-2; v_gene: TRBV7-3; len: 14; abundance: once; CDR3aa: ASKEGSGANTGELF
j_gene: TRBJ1-1; v_gene: TRBV6-4; len: 11; abundance: -; CDR3aa: ASSDGGRAEAF
j_gene: TRBJ1-2; v_gene: TRBV2; len: 12; abundance: -; CDR3aa: ASSEMTRGIGYT
j_gene: TRBJ2-1; v_gene: TRBV7-3; len: 15; abundance: -; CDR3aa: ASSLTPSGSSYNEQF
j_gene: TRBJ2-3; v_gene: TRBV7-6; len: 15; abundance: -; CDR3aa: ASSLASLAASTDTQY
j_gene: TRBJ2-1; v_gene: TRBV29-1; len: 12; abundance: -; CDR3aa: SVDDPGHSNEQF
j_gene: TRBJ2-7; v_gene: TRBV5-6; len: 14; abundance: -; CDR3aa: ASSSHKGKMDYEQY
j_gene: TRBJ1-4; v_gene: TRBV6-6; len: 12; abundance: -; CDR3aa: ASSKQGTNEKLF
j_gene: TRBJ1-5; v_gene: TRBV21-1; len: 12; abundance: few; CDR3aa: ASSNEDCERPQH
j_gene: TRBJ2-1; v_gene: TRBV7-2; len: 13; abundance: -; CDR3aa: ASSLDASSNNEQF
j_gene: TRBJ2-7; v_gene: TRBV7-2; len: 9; abundance: -; CDR3aa: ASNSNGEQY
j_gene: TRBJ1-5; v_gene: TRBV30; len: 11; abundance: -; CDR3aa: ASWAGGNQPQH
j_gene: TRBJ2-1; v_gene: TRBV7-8; len: 8; abundance: -; CDR3aa: ASAKNEQF
j_gene: TRBJ2-7; v_gene: TRBV6-5; len: 11; abundance: once; CDR3aa: ASSEQAGDEQY
j_gene: TRBJ2-7; v_gene: TRBV6-5; len: 13; abundance: -; CDR3aa: ASRSGQGALHEQY
j_gene: TRBJ2-7; v_gene: TRBV11-2; len: 14; abundance: -; CDR3aa: ASSLATGGPIHEQY
j_gene: TRBJ1-3; v_gene: TRBV19; len: 14; abundance: once; CDR3aa: ASSMSTGVSGNTIY
j_gene: TRBJ2-7; v_gene: TRBV5-5; len: 12; abundance: -; CDR3aa: ASSLSGTSYEQY
j_gene: TRBJ2-1; v_gene: TRBV5-6; len: 13; abundance: few; CDR3aa: ASYDLLARHNEQF
j_gene: TRBJ1-2; v_gene: TRBV4-1; len: 13; abundance: -; CDR3aa: ASSQVPGGNHGYT
j_gene: TRBJ2-7; v_gene: TRBV15; len: 12; abundance: -; CDR3aa: ATSNTGGSYEQY
j_gene: TRBJ1-1; v_gene: TRBV7-2; len: 13; abundance: -; CDR3aa: ASSGDSRDSAEAF
j_gene: TRBJ2-7; v_gene: TRBV5-1; len: 12; abundance: -; CDR3aa: ASSLEALSYEQY
j_gene: TRBJ2-7; v_gene: TRBV7-2; len: 10; abundance: -; CDR3aa: ASSPGMDEQY
j_gene: TRBJ1-2; v_gene: TRBV11-2; len: 13; abundance: once; CDR3aa: ASSLSWDSNYGYT
j_gene: TRBJ2-7; v_gene: TRBV5-6; len: 13; abundance: -; CDR3aa: ASSPRDRDSYEQY
j_gene: TRBJ2-5; v_gene: TRBV27; len: 12; abundance: -; CDR3aa: ASSLNGARETQY
j_gene: TRBJ2-7; v_gene: TRBV5-1; len: 14; abundance: few; CDR3aa: ASSLEWAVDGYEQY
j_gene: TRBJ2-7; v_gene: TRBV9; len: 13; abundance: -; CDR3aa: ASSGGPRAPYEQY
j_gene: TRBJ2-2; v_gene: TRBV11-2; len: 17; abundance: -; CDR3aa: ASSPRISGTSYGTGELF
j_gene: TRBJ2-1; v_gene: TRBV6-5; len: 10; abundance: once; CDR3aa: ASSSQVNEQF
j_gene: TRBJ2-1; v_gene: TRBV19; len: 13; abundance: -; CDR3aa: ASSISGGPYNEQF
j_gene: TRBJ2-4; v_gene: TRBV27; len: 12; abundance: few; CDR3aa: ASSLGALGNIQY
j_gene: TRBJ1-4; v_gene: TRBV29-1; len: 12; abundance: -; CDR3aa: SVGKAGASEKLF
j_gene: TRBJ2-7; v_gene: TRBV6-1; len: 10; abundance: -; CDR3aa: ASSEAVYEQY
j_gene: TRBJ2-3; v_gene: TRBV5-1; len: 12; abundance: -; CDR3aa: ASSLSQGVDTQY
j_gene: TRBJ2-7; v_gene: TRBV28; len: 11; abundance: -; CDR3aa: ASRLQESYEQY
j_gene: TRBJ1-4; v_gene: TRBV6-5; len: 13; abundance: -; CDR3aa: AGSKRAGANEKLF
j_gene: TRBJ2-2; v_gene: TRBV27; len: 14; abundance: -; CDR3aa: ASSLHGLTNTGELF
j_gene: TRBJ2-2; v_gene: TRBV27; len: 16; abundance: -; CDR3aa: ASGVGLAGARSTGELF
j_gene: -; v_gene: TRBV30; len: 11; abundance: many; CDR3aa: AWSVPPQGELF
j_gene: TRBJ2-5; v_gene: TRBV19; len: 13; abundance: -; CDR3aa: ASSIGDRNQETQY
j_gene: TRBJ2-5; v_gene: TRBV18; len: 13; abundance: -; CDR3aa: ASSPPGGGAETQY
j_gene: TRBJ1-2; v_gene: TRBV19; len: 13; abundance: few; CDR3aa: ASTVSGHPTYGYT
j_gene: TRBJ1-2; v_gene: TRBV19; len: 13; abundance: -; CDR3aa: ASRNQGLTNYGYT
j_gene: TRBJ2-3; v_gene: TRBV7-3; len: 13; abundance: -; CDR3aa: ASSLVRLAGDTQY
j_gene: TRBJ2-7; v_gene: TRBV5-4; len: 14; abundance: -; CDR3aa: ASSLGGSANSYEQY